Listed below are T cell receptor beta chains from one sample, sequenced in a study of type 1 regulatory T cells. These receptors' targets are unknown. Via MiXCR, TCRdb re-called the reads, giving one row per CDR3 protein. The profile shows some 15,000 distinct CDR3 sequences, roughly an eighth of them singletons. Sequenced material: cultured T cells, either the whole culture or a sorted T cell fraction (not recorded which). The receptor set was obtained from a human donor in good health. The CDR3 runs from the conserved cysteine through the conserved F or W. D genes are given only for firm matches. For some rows the clone size is stated as once, few or many, or as a class when expanded; others skip it.

few | TRBD2 | TRBJ2-1 | TRBV5-1 | TGCGCCAGCAGCCGGACTAGGGGTTCCTACAATGAGCAGTTCTTC | CASSRTRGSYNEQFF
many | TRBD1 | TRBJ2-7 | TRBV30 | TGTGCCTGGAGTGGACAGGGGGAGCAGTACTTC | CAWSGQGEQYF
many | NA | TRBJ1-1 | TRBV18 | TGTGCCAGCTCCCCCAATGGACAGAACACTGAAGCTTTCTTT | CASSPNGQNTEAFF
NA | TRBD2 | TRBJ2-1 | TRBV7-2 | TGTGCCAGCAGCTTAAGGGGCACGGCTAGCGGGAGGTCACACAATGAGCAGTTCTTC | CASSLRGTASGRSHNEQFF
many | TRBD2 | TRBJ2-1 | TRBV18 | TGTGCCAGCTCCGGGGGGACTAGTCCCCATGAGCAGTTCTTC | CASSGGTSPHEQFF
medium-sized | TRBD1 | TRBJ1-1 | TRBV20-1 | TGCAGTGCTAGAGATTGGGCAGGGGGCCCTGAAGCTTTCTTT | CSARDWAGGPEAFF
few | NA | TRBJ1-3 | TRBV7-2 | TGTGCCAGCAGCTGGGACCGCATCTCTGGAAACACCATATATTTT | CASSWDRISGNTIYF
few | TRBD2 | TRBJ2-1 | TRBV7-9 | TGTGCCAGCAGTTTCGGGACTAGCGGGAGGGTTGAGCAGTTCTTC | CASSFGTSGRVEQFF
many | TRBD1 | TRBJ1-2 | TRBV20-1 | TGCAGTGCTAGAGATGGGGGGACAGGGTATGGCTACACCTTC | CSARDGGTGYGYTF
many | NA | TRBJ1-3 | TRBV4-1 | TGCGCCAGCAGCCAAGATAACAGCGGGCCCTCTGGAAACACCATATATTTT | CASSQDNSGPSGNTIYF
NA | NA | TRBJ1-2 | TRBV24-1 | TGTGCCACCAGTGATTCGCAGGGATCGTATGGCTACACCTTC | CATSDSQGSYGYTF
medium-sized | TRBD1 | TRBJ2-3 | TRBV5-1 | TGCGCCAGCAGCGAGGGACAGGTAGGAGATACGCAGTATTTT | CASSEGQVGDTQYF
many | NA | TRBJ2-7 | TRBV7-9 | TGTGCCAGCAGCTTCCGCCAGAATAGCTACGAGCAGTACTTC | CASSFRQNSYEQYF
many | NA | TRBJ1-5 | TRBV19 | TGTGCCAGCAGCCAGCCCGGGACGGGGCGGAATCAGCCCCAGCATTTT | CASSQPGTGRNQPQHF
many | NA | TRBJ1-3 | TRBV20-1 | TGCAGTGCTAAGCGACCAACTGGAAACACCATATATTTT | CSAKRPTGNTIYF
many | NA | TRBJ1-6 | TRBV20-1 | TGCAGTGCTCGAAGGACGGACTTGGGCTATAATTCACCCCTCCACTTT | CSARRTDLGYNSPLHF
many | TRBD2 | TRBJ2-7 | TRBV4-2 | TGTGCCAGCAGCCGCCTTAGCGGGAGACTCCTAAGCGAGCAGTACTTC | CASSRLSGRLLSEQYF
NA | NA | TRBJ2-7 | TRBV5-1 | TGCGCCAGCAGCTTGGAACGAAGGGATGTCGACGAGCAGTACTTC | CASSLERRDVDEQYF
NA | NA | TRBJ1-1 | TRBV6-1 | TGTGCCAGCAGTGGCAAAGGCAGTTTGGATCCTGAAGCTTTCTTT | CASSGKGSLDPEAFF
NA | NA | TRBJ2-3 | TRBV2 | TGTGCCAGCGACCGCAGGGTGAGCACAGATACGCAGTATTTT | CASDRRVSTDTQYF
NA | TRBD2 | TRBJ2-1 | TRBV12-3/TRBV12-4 | TGTGCCAGCAGCACCCCGGGAGGTAGGGCCTACAATGAGCAGTTCTTC | CASSTPGGRAYNEQFF
many | TRBD1 | TRBJ1-3 | TRBV4-3 | TGCGCCAGCAGCCAACAGACAGGGGGGCCCTCTGGAAACACCATATATTTT | CASSQQTGGPSGNTIYF
few | NA | TRBJ1-6 | TRBV6-1 | TGTGCCAGCAGAAGTTTACAAGATTCACCCCTCCACTTT | CASRSLQDSPLHF
many | NA | TRBJ2-1 | TRBV20-1 | TGCAGTGCGGGACCGTGGGACAATGAGCAGTTCTTC | CSAGPWDNEQFF
NA | NA | TRBJ2-6 | TRBV5-1 | TGCGCCAGCAGCTTATCCATCTCTGGGGCCAACGTCCTGACTTTC | CASSLSISGANVLTF
NA | NA | TRBJ2-2 | TRBV28 | TGTGCCAGCAGTTTATCGGGGGAACCCACCGGGGAGCTGTTTTTT | CASSLSGEPTGELFF
many | NA | TRBJ2-5 | TRBV7-3 | TGTGCCAGCAGCTTTGGGGGAGGAGAGACCCAGTACTTC | CASSFGGGETQYF
NA | NA | TRBJ2-1 | TRBV18 | TGTGCCAGCTCACCGTTCCGGGACAATGAGCAGTTCTTC | CASSPFRDNEQFF
many | NA | TRBJ1-1 | TRBV7-2 | TGTGCCAGCAGCTCGACAGGTGGTTCCACTGAAGCTTTCTTT | CASSSTGGSTEAFF
few | TRBD1 | TRBJ2-7 | TRBV20-1 | TGCAGTGCCGGAGCGGGACAGGGTATCTACGAGCAGTACTTC | CSAGAGQGIYEQYF
many | TRBD2 | TRBJ2-3 | TRBV11-2 | TGTGCCAGCAGCCCTGGACTAGCGGCCACAGATACGCAGTATTTT | CASSPGLAATDTQYF
many | NA | TRBJ2-7 | TRBV30 | TGTGCCTGGACAGCCTCTATCGAGCAGTACTTC | CAWTASIEQYF
many | NA | TRBJ1-6 | TRBV7-2 | TGTGCCAGCAGTCCCGAGTTTCAGGGACGGAATTCACCCCTCCACTTT | CASSPEFQGRNSPLHF
medium-sized | NA | TRBJ2-1 | TRBV5-6 | TGTGCCAGCAGCTCAGTCGGTGAGCAGTTCTTC | CASSSVGEQFF
many | NA | TRBJ2-1 | TRBV7-3 | TGTGCCAGCGCCCAGGGGGGGGTATTCTCCGATGAGCAGTTCTTC | CASAQGGVFSDEQFF
medium-sized | NA | TRBJ2-1 | TRBV5-1 | TGCGCCAGCAGCTTAGGTGTCTCCTACAATGAGCAGTTCTTC | CASSLGVSYNEQFF
large | NA | TRBJ1-2 | TRBV12-3/TRBV12-4 | TGTGCCAGCAGTTTGAACAGGCCCGGCTACACCTTC | CASSLNRPGYTF
few | TRBD1 | TRBJ2-7 | TRBV5-1 | TGCGCCAGCAGCTGGAGCGACAGGGTAATCGACGAGCAGTACTTC | CASSWSDRVIDEQYF
NA | NA | TRBJ2-7 | TRBV11-3 | TGTGCCAGCAGCTTAGATTGTAGCAGGGAACGAGGGGAGCAGTACTTC | CASSLDCSRERGEQYF
NA | NA | TRBJ2-5 | TRBV6-1 | TGTGCCAGCAGCCCAAGTTCAGAGACCCAGTACTTC | CASSPSSETQYF
few | TRBD2 | TRBJ2-7 | TRBV7-2 | TGTGCCAGCAGGGTACTAGCGGGAGTTGAGCAGTACTTC | CASRVLAGVEQYF
medium-sized | NA | TRBJ2-5 | TRBV7-9 | TGTGCCAGCAGCTTTCTCCTCGGCGGGGCAGAGACCCAGTACTTC | CASSFLLGGAETQYF
many | TRBD2 | TRBJ2-3 | TRBV12-3/TRBV12-4 | TGTGCCAGCACCCCAGGTGGGGGGGTGGATACGCAGTATTTT | CASTPGGGVDTQYF
many | NA | TRBJ2-7 | TRBV18 | TGTGCCAGCCACCAGACGGCTAAGGGGTCCTACGAGCAGTACTTC | CASHQTAKGSYEQYF
many | TRBD2 | TRBJ2-2 | TRBV5-1 | TGCGCCAGCAGCTTGACTAGCGGGAGTAGCACCGGGGAGCTGTTTTTT | CASSLTSGSSTGELFF
many | TRBD2 | TRBJ2-7 | TRBV18 | TGTGCCAGCTCCCCAAGGACTAGCGCGACCTACGAGCAGTACTTC | CASSPRTSATYEQYF
many | TRBD1 | TRBJ1-1 | TRBV4-3 | TGCGCCAGCTCACCGCTCGACAGGGAGATCACTGAAGCTTTCTTT | CASSPLDREITEAFF
many | NA | TRBJ2-1 | TRBV10-3 | TGTGCCCACGGGGGGCTGGGGAATGAGCAGTTCTTC | CAHGGLGNEQFF
NA | TRBD1 | TRBJ1-4 | TRBV5-1 | TGCGCCAGCAGTTCCGGGACAGCCAGCGAAAAACTGTTTTTT | CASSSGTASEKLFF
many | NA | TRBJ2-6 | TRBV19 | TGTGCCAGTAGTGTCGGCTTCTCTGGGGCCAACGTCCTGACTTTC | CASSVGFSGANVLTF
NA | NA | TRBJ1-6 | TRBV28 | TGTGCCAGCAGTGGCTGGATGAGCTCCTATAATTCACCCCTCCACTTT | CASSGWMSSYNSPLHF
NA | TRBD2 | TRBJ2-1 | TRBV6-4 | TGTGCCAGCAGTGGTAAGACTAGCAGCCATGAGCAGTTCTTC | CASSGKTSSHEQFF
NA | NA | TRBJ2-3 | TRBV4-3 | TGCGCCAGCAGCCCCCACACGACAGATACGCAGTATTTT | CASSPHTTDTQYF
NA | NA | TRBJ2-2 | TRBV11-3 | TGTGTCAGCAGCAAGCTCTCTCCGGGCGGTGGCGGGGAGCTGTTTTTT | CVSSKLSPGGGGELFF